A single sample gave rise to the 28 T cell receptor beta chains below, sequenced in a study of shared clonotypes between healthy human individuals. Using immunoSEQ multiplex PCR, the repertoire was profiled, and TCRdb retains in-frame clones only, with some absent. This table has over a million clones, roughly 96% appearing once. Source material: naive CD4+ T cells sorted from blood. Subset reported: CD45RA+ positively selected. The receptors shown here come from a man aged 30 to 39 in good health.

This clone is a singleton in its sample. V gene TRBV5-4 combines with J gene TRBJ2-5; 12 positions match TRBD2. The DNA end favors TRBJ2-7, so the J call may be wrong. In germline, CDR1 is SGHNT, CDR2 YYREEE (reference sequence). This CDR3 is 15 amino acids long. In DNA, the CDR3 is TGTGCCAGCAGCTTGGGACTAGCGGGAGCCTACGAGCAGTACTTC. This gives the protein CASSLGLAGAYEQYF.

CDR3 nucleotides: TGTGCCATCAGTGAGTATTTGGTTAGCGGGACGCGCGAAGAGCTGTTTTTT. This codes for CAISEYLVSGTREELFF. This sequence joins TRBV10-3 and TRBJ2-2; 8 bases fit TRBD2. The CDR3 contains 17 residues. The germline V gene encodes CDR1 ENHRY and CDR2 SYGVKD. Trimming took 1 base from V and 11 from J; bases not matched to a gene: 15.

The V gene is TRBV29-1, the J gene TRBJ1-2, with a tentative D call TRBD1 (6 bases). Trimming took off 6 bases at V and 2 bases at J, with 13 bases between the two ends. CDR1 and CDR2 (germline): SQVTM, ANQGSEA. The CDR3 length is 13 residues. The chain's CDR3 is CSVTGSVNYGYTF. As DNA, the CDR3 is TGCAGCGTAACAGGGTCCGTCAACTATGGCTACACCTTC.

This rearrangement joins TRBV5-6 to TRBJ2-7, with 8 nucleotides matching TRBD2. Germline lookup yields CDR1 SGHDT and CDR2 YYEEEE. V shed 2 bases and J 6 bases; nucleotides not matched to a gene: 19. The CDR3 is 18 amino acids. CDR3 sequence: CASSLGGGVGLATGEQYF. The CDR3 nucleotides read TGTGCCAGCAGCTTAGGCGGGGGAGTCGGACTAGCTACCGGCGAGCAGTACTTC.

The chain joins TRBV28 to TRBJ2-3; possible D gene TRBD1, 5 bases. Trimming stripped 3 bases from V and 3 bases from J, with 10 bases between. The germline gives CDR1 MDHEN, CDR2 SYDVKM. The CDR3 covers 14 residues. The CDR3 DNA is TGTGCCAGCAGTTTCCGCCGACAGACAGATACGCAGTATTTT. This sequence encodes CASSFRRQTDTQYF.

CDR3 protein: CASSLNGGQPQHF. The CDR3 nucleotides read TGTGCCAGCAGCTTAAATGGCGGACAGCCCCAGCATTTT. The rearrangement uses TRBV7-3 and TRBJ1-5; no reliable D call. The germline gives CDR1 SGHTA, CDR2 FQGTGA. This CDR3 has 13 residues. The V and J ends lost 1 base and 7 bases respectively, with 8 bases between them.

The rearrangement links TRBV29-1 to TRBJ1-2; 11 bases map to TRBD1. J was trimmed by 8 bases and V by 5 bases; bases with no gene match: 4. This CDR3 comprises 12 residues. Germline V gives CDR1 SQVTM, CDR2 ANQGSEA. In nucleotides, the CDR3 is TGCAGCGTTTTGAGGACAGGGGGCGGCTACACCTTC. Protein product: CSVLRTGGGYTF.

The chain employs TRBV4-1 and TRBJ2-7; perhaps TRBD2 as D (5 bases). V was pared by 0 bases and J by 0 bases, with 18 bases between. This CDR3 region has 18 residues. The germline gives CDR1 MGHRA, CDR2 YSYEKL. CDR3: CASSQDDGGRLISYEQYF. CDR3 sequence (DNA): TGCGCCAGCAGCCAAGATGACGGAGGAAGACTGATCTCCTACGAGCAGTACTTC.

This clone has just one count. The chain is built from TRBV18 and TRBJ2-5; no clear D. Germline V lookup: CDR1 KGHSH, CDR2 LQKENI. The germline V and J ends were trimmed by 6 bases and 3 bases, with 11 bases remaining between them. There are 13 residues in the CDR3. CDR3 amino acids: CASSLDIEETQYF. DNA for the CDR3: TGTGCCAGCTCTCTCGACATCGAAGAGACCCAGTACTTC.

As to this clone: One end of the junction is discordant with germline, which a read error may explain. V is TRBV7-7 and J is TRBJ2-2; 7 bases are a match to TRBD1. CDR1 SSHAT and CDR2 FNYEAQ come from the germline V gene (reference sequence). This CDR3 comprises 14 residues. The CDR3 coding sequence is TGTGCTAGCAGCAAACAGGGGCGGATCGGGGAGCTGTTTTTT. Protein sequence: CASSKQGRIGELFF.

The chain joins TRBV5-5 to TRBJ1-4; a weak D match, TRBD1 (6 bases). CDR1 and CDR2 (germline): SGHKS, YYEKEE (reference sequence). The length of the CDR3 is 14 residues. V was cut by 2 bases and J by 4 bases, with 9 bases left in between. CDR3: CASSFQGNNEKLFF. The CDR3 DNA sequence: TGTGCCAGCAGCTTCCAGGGGAATAATGAAAAACTGTTTTTT. The full variable domain, completed using reference TRBV5-5 and TRBJ1-4, is DAGVTQSPTHLIKTRGQQVTLRCSPISGHKSVSWYQQVLGQGPQFIFQYYEKEERGRGNFPDRFSARQFPNYSSELNVNALLLGDSALYLCASSFQGNNEKLFFGSGTQLSVL.

The chain uses TRBV10-3 and TRBJ2-1; weak D call: TRBD1 (6 bases). Trimming removed 11 bases at V and 6 bases at J, with 17 bases between. CDR3 length: 13 residues. CDR1 and CDR2 (germline): ENHRY, SYGVKD. The CDR3 reads CAVPRDNTNEQFF. Here the CDR3 DNA reads TGTGCCGTCCCGAGGGACAACACCAATGAGCAGTTCTTC.

The chain combines TRBV29-1 with TRBJ1-2, with D tentatively TRBD1 (5 bases). This CDR3 contains 12 residues. Looked up from germline, CDR1 is SQVTM and CDR2 is ANQGSEA. The V end was cut by 5 bases, the J end by 5 bases, with 12 bases between. DNA of the CDR3: TGCAGCGTTACGGGGGGAGTTTATGGCTACACCTTC. Residues: CSVTGGVYGYTF.

CDR3 in amino acids: CASSSVLLYEQFF. The CDR3 region has the DNA TGTGCCAGCAGCTCGGTACTACTCTATGAGCAGTTCTTC. This chain connects TRBV7-8 to TRBJ2-1, with unresolved D. Trimming cost V 4 bases and J 8 bases, with 12 bases left between them. This CDR3 spans 13 amino acids. Germline CDR1 SGHVS, CDR2 FQNEAQ.

The genes are TRBV18 and TRBJ2-7; D call uncertain. V dropped 2 bases and J dropped 4 bases, with 12 bases sitting between them. Germline V gene data show CDR1 as KGHSH and CDR2 as LQKENI. The CDR3 has 14 amino acids. The CDR3 DNA reads as TGTGCCAGCTCACCATGGGCCAGCCAGTACGAGCAGTACTTC. This encodes CASSPWASQYEQYF.

The chain joins TRBV11-3 to TRBJ2-3; 8 nucleotides match TRBD2. The CDR3 covers 16 residues. V lost 1 base, J lost 3 bases, and 6 bases stayed unmatched. The germline V gene encodes CDR1 SGHNT and CDR2 YENEEA. CDR3 residues: CASSLGKTSATDTQYF. The CDR3 DNA follows: TGTGCCAGCAGCTTAGGGAAGACTAGCGCAACAGATACGCAGTATTTT.

V and J are TRBV28 and TRBJ1-2, with D possibly matching TRBD1 (6 bases). The CDR3 consists of 16 residues. Germline CDR1 MDHEN, CDR2 SYDVKM. The V and J ends lost 0 bases and 4 bases respectively, with 15 bases between them. The CDR3 is CASSLWGARASYGYTF. The CDR3 DNA follows: TGTGCCAGCAGTTTATGGGGGGCCAGGGCAAGCTATGGCTACACCTTC.

This chain uses TRBV29-1 with TRBJ1-1, with 9 bases identical to TRBD1. The CDR3 has 14 amino acids. The V gene's germline CDR1 is SQVTM and CDR2 ANQGSEA. V was clipped by 6 bases and J by 10 bases; unmatched bases: 15. The CDR3 loop reads CSVYPRGQGSSAFF. The CDR3 DNA sequence: TGCAGCGTATATCCCCGGGGACAGGGATCATCAGCTTTCTTT. The entire variable domain, with the rest obtained from reference TRBV29-1 and TRBJ1-1, is as follows: SAVISQKPSRDICQRGTSLTIQCQVDSQVTMMFWYRQQPGQSLTLIATANQGSEATYESGFVIDKFPISRPNLTFSTLTVSNMSPEDSSIYLCSVYPRGQGSSAFFGQGTRLTVV.

The chain is built from TRBV5-5 and TRBJ1-5; TRBD1 matches at 8 bases. The CDR3 loop spans 18 amino acids. With 4 bases clipped from V and 2 bases from J, the junction kept 14 bases outside the gene matches. Germline CDR1 SGHKS, CDR2 YYEKEE (reference sequence). The CDR3 coding sequence is TGTGCCAGCAGCCCGAGGGGACAGGCTGAGGTGGGCAATCAGCCCCAGCATTTT. Encoded protein: CASSPRGQAEVGNQPQHF.

The CDR3 region is CASSHTRTASSYNEQFF. CDR3 nucleotides: TGTGCCAGCAGCCACACTCGGACAGCGAGCTCCTACAATGAGCAGTTCTTC. V gene TRBV28 combines with J gene TRBJ2-1; D possibly corresponds to TRBD1 (6 bases). Germline V gene sequence: CDR1 MDHEN, CDR2 SYDVKM. Trimming stripped 6 bases from V and 0 bases from J, with 18 bases between. The CDR3 is made up of 17 amino acids.

The chain links TRBV29-1 to TRBJ2-7, with 10 bases identical to TRBD2. Germline values: CDR1 SQVTM, CDR2 ANQGSEA. V trimming: 7 bases; J trimming: 4 bases; junction bases outside the gene matches: 10. The CDR3 runs to 14 residues. CDR3 protein: CSAVELAGAYEQYF. CDR3 bases: TGCAGCGCAGTGGAGCTAGCGGGAGCGTACGAGCAGTACTTC.

The chain links TRBV10-1 to TRBJ2-7; 8 bases align to TRBD2. CDR1 WNHNN and CDR2 SYGVQD come from the germline V gene (reference sequence). This CDR3 comprises 17 residues. V lost 0 bases, J lost 6 bases, and 13 bases stayed unmatched. Here the CDR3 DNA reads TGCGCCAGCAGTGAGTCGACTCCAAGCAGCGGGAGAGGCGAGCAGTACTTC. Protein sequence: CASSESTPSSGRGEQYF.

The chain couples TRBV5-5 to TRBJ2-2, with D unresolved. This CDR3 is built from 14 residues. V lost 2 bases, J lost 1 base, and 6 bases lay in between. Germline CDR1 SGHKS, CDR2 YYEKEE (reference sequence). This CDR3 reads CASSFSRNTGELFF. The CDR3 DNA follows: TGTGCCAGCAGCTTTAGCAGGAACACCGGGGAGCTGTTTTTT.

The sample holds one count of this clone. At the DNA level, this CDR3 is encoded by other sequences in the same sample as well. The rearrangement uses TRBV11-2 and TRBJ2-5; weak D call: TRBD2 (5 bases). Deletions cut 3 bases from V and 2 bases from J, with 7 bases between. The CDR3 extends over 13 amino acids. CDR1 is SGHAT, CDR2 FQNNGV, per germline. CDR3 in amino acids: CASSFGSQETQYF. In nucleotides, the CDR3 is TGTGCCAGCAGCTTTGGGAGTCAAGAGACCCAGTACTTC. Supplemented by reference TRBV11-2 and TRBJ2-5, the full variable domain reads EAGVAQSPRYKIIEKRQSVAFWCNPISGHATLYWYQQILGQGPKLLIQFQNNGVVDDSQLPKDRFSAERLKGVDSTLKIQPAKLEDSAVYLCASSFGSQETQYFGPGTRLLVL.

The rearrangement joins TRBV2 to TRBJ1-5; D unclear. Trimming cost V 4 bases and J 8 bases, with 15 bases left between them. CDR1 and CDR2 from the germline V gene are SNHLY and FYNNEI. CDR3 length equals 14 residues. The CDR3 here is CASSVTPGPEPQHF. In DNA form, the CDR3 reads TGTGCCAGCAGTGTCACGCCAGGACCGGAGCCCCAGCATTTT.

As concerns this clone: Other DNA sequences in the same sample also yield this CDR3. The chain employs TRBV29-1 and TRBJ1-1; no reliable D call. V lost 7 bases and J 0 bases, leaving 9 bases between the germline ends. The CDR3 contains 12 residues. Germline lookup yields CDR1 SQVTM and CDR2 ANQGSEA. CDR3: CSGGRLNTEAFF. The CDR3, as DNA: TGCAGCGGCGGACGGTTGAACACTGAAGCTTTCTTT.

The chain has TRBV5-6 and TRBJ1-1, with a tentative D call TRBD1 (5 bases). The V end lost 5 bases, the J end lost 5 bases, and 10 bases lay between the germline ends. The CDR3 spans 12 residues. CDR1 SGHDT and CDR2 YYEEEE come from the germline V gene. DNA of the CDR3: TGTGCCAGCAGACTCAGGGATACTGAAGCTTTCTTT. Translated, it gives CASRLRDTEAFF.

This sequence joins TRBV12-5 and TRBJ2-7; the match to TRBD2 covers 10 bases. Germline assignment: CDR1 LGHNT and CDR2 FRNRAP. V lost 3 bases to trimming and J lost 0 bases; unmatched junction nucleotides: 11. The length of the CDR3 is 18 residues. The CDR3 coding sequence is TGTGCTAGTGGTTTCGGGGCTAGCGGGAGTCCGGGCTCCTACGAGCAGTACTTC. It specifies CASGFGASGSPGSYEQYF.